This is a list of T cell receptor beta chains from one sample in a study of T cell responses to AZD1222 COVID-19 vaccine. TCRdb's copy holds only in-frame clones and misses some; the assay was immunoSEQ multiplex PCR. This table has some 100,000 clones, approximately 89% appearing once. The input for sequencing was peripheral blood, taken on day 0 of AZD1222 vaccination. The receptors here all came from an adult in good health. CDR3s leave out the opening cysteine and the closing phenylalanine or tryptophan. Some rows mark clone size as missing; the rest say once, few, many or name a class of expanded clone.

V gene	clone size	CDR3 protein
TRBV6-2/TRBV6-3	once	ASSYSSRVRYQPQH
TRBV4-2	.	ASSQEGHSNQPQH
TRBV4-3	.	ASSQGLAETQY
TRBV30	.	AWSALWTPF
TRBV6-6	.	ASRPNEGYHEQY
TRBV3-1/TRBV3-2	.	ASSQRTGYNEKLF
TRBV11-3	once	ASSLDQVNEQF
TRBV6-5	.	ASSYLLKEGDYGYT
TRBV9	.	ASGQGANSYEQY
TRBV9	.	ASSVGGDTYNEQF
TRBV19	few	ASSLGMTNTEAF
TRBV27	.	ASSPNRDGTNEQF
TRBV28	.	ASSTPSQGFGNTIY
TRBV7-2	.	ASSQIRNTEAF
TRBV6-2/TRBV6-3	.	ASSRTGIQNTIY
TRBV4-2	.	ASSLTGSGQPQH
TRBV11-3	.	ASSLEPSRAQY
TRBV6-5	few	ASRFPGRYGYT
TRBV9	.	ASSVAGGPLTDTQY
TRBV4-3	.	ASSQENSWTSGGATRIGELF
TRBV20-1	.	SASHTSGGYSYNEQF
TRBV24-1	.	ATSDSVMGQETQY
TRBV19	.	ASRRAQNTEAF
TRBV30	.	AWSAGTGYEKLF
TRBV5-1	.	ASSMTSGFRVDEQF
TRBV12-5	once	ASGLVNRWTGVRYNEQF
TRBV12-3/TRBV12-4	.	ASSLLGSEAF
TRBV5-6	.	ASSLDEGPGNTIY
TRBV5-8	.	ASRDRGRRNIQY
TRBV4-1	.	ASSLFQGSEQF
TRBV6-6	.	ASSYLWTAGHEQY
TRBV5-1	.	ASSFRGSSYEQY
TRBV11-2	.	ASSLLSSSLTGNTIY
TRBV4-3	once	ASSQDRGAQGYT
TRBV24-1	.	ATSAGGGRSTDTQY
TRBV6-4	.	ASSDSSSGHNEQF
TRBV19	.	ASRRDIEAF
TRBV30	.	AWKAPERSPLH
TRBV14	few	ASSPRPGLNTGELF
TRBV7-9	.	ASSSGQGSSPLH
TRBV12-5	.	ASAGQPPETQY